Following are 17 T cell receptor beta chains from one sample sequenced in a study of T cell clonality in common variable immunodeficiency. Findings and caveats of the study: Fewer deletions and N-nucleotide insertions were reportedly seen in common variable immunodeficiency TCR beta sequences.

Antigens of these TCRs are unknown. Sequenced by immunoSEQ multiplex PCR; TCRdb stores in-frame clones only, minus some. The sample yields about 28,000 clones, without any singletons. Sequenced: peripheral blood mononuclear cells. The receptors come from a human donor with common variable immunodeficiency.

Note on this clone: The CDR3 goes on 3 residues after the read ends, and that part is filled in from the germline J gene. The chain couples TRBV6-2 or TRBV6-3 to TRBJ2-7; D perhaps matches TRBD2 (5 bases). The length of the CDR3 is 13 residues. Germline V gene data show CDR1 as MNHEY and CDR2 as SVGEGT. The V gene lost 3 bases and the J gene lost 1 base, with 7 bases spanning the gap. This chain's CDR3 is CASSYGGSYEQYF. The covered CDR3 bases are TGTGCCAGCAGTTATGGCGGGTCCTACGAG.

Note on this clone: The read terminates 3 residues before the CDR3 end, so the remaining end is supplied by the germline J gene. The chain joins TRBV2 to TRBJ2-1; 14 bases are shared with TRBD2. In germline, CDR1 is SNHLY, CDR2 FYNNEI. The CDR3 runs 18 residues. J was trimmed by 4 bases and V by 7 bases; bases with no gene match: 12. The covered CDR3 bases are TGTGCCAGCATTAGATTTTCGGGACTAGCGGGGGAGTACAATGAG. It codes for CASIRFSGLAGEYNE. In full, the CDR3 is CASIRFSGLAGEYNEQFF.

With regard to this clone: The CDR3 end lies 3 residues beyond the end of the read and is filled in from the germline J gene. V is TRBV7-8 and J is TRBJ1-5; 7 positions agree with TRBD1. The CDR3 covers 15 residues. Germline values: CDR1 SGHVS, CDR2 FQNEAQ. J gave up 8 bases and V 4 bases, and 11 bases lay outside the gene matches. This chain's CDR3 is CASSSQEGAGKPQHF. CDR3 DNA, as far as it was read: TGTGCCAGCAGCTCCCAAGAGGGGGCAGGGAAGCCC.

In this sample, this clone turned up a few times. The CDR3 is cut off 3 residues early in the read; its end comes from the germline J gene. V and J are TRBV6-1 and TRBJ1-5; 7 bases line up with TRBD1. V shed 3 bases and J 6 bases; nucleotides not matched to a gene: 5. This CDR3 is built from 14 residues. From germline, CDR1 is MNHNS and CDR2 SASEGT. The chain's CDR3 is CASSEDRTLQPQHF. The sequenced CDR3 bases are TGTGCCAGCAGTGAGGACAGGACACTTCAGCCC.

This clone was counted many times. The sequenced CDR3 bases are TGCAGTGCTAGGAGATCCAAGGGTGATACG. Amino acid sequence: CSARRSKGDT. The whole CDR3 sequence is CSARRSKGDTQYF. The V call is TRBV20-1, the J call TRBJ2-3; D not certain. The read terminates 3 residues before the CDR3 end, so the remaining end is supplied by the germline J gene. The CDR3 runs to 13 residues. Germline V gives CDR1 DFQATT, CDR2 SNEGSKA (reference sequence). V lost 3 bases and J 6 bases, leaving 13 bases between the germline ends.

In its sample, this clone was seen a few times. The CDR3 region is CASSTGTGGTGELFF. The part of the CDR3 DNA that was read is TGTGCCAGCAGCACCGGGACAGGGGGGACCGGGGAG. The V call is TRBV7-2, the J call TRBJ2-2; the match to TRBD1 covers 11 bases. The read halts 3 residues ahead of the CDR3 end, with the missing end drawn from the germline J gene. The CDR3 covers 15 residues. The V segment lost 5 bases and the J segment 5 bases; nucleotides outside the gene matches: 4. CDR1 and CDR2 (germline): SGHTA, FQGNSA.

This clone appeared a few times. The CDR3 is cut off 3 residues early in the read; its end comes from the germline J gene. The chain is built from TRBV5-1 and TRBJ2-7; D unclear. Trimming cost V 0 bases and J 0 bases, with 10 bases left between them. Looked up from germline, CDR1 is SGHRS and CDR2 is YFSETQ. The CDR3 sequence is 15 residues long. The CDR3 reads CASSLDGSSSYEQYF. The part of the CDR3 DNA that was read is TGCGCCAGCAGCTTGGACGGTTCGAGCTCCTACGAG.

This clone showed up just a few times. The sequenced fragment ends 3 residues before the CDR3 boundary, so the rest is inferred from the germline J gene. The chain combines TRBV5-1 with TRBJ1-6, with 10 bases identical to TRBD1. The germline V gene encodes CDR1 SGHRS and CDR2 YFSETQ. CDR3 length: 15 amino acids. Incomplete CDR3 DNA: TGCGCCAGCAGCTTGAGCGCGGAGACAGGGGGCACC. It codes for CASSLSAETGGT. The full CDR3 reads CASSLSAETGGTLHF.

This clone was counted at least ten times. The missing CDR3 end, 3 residues past where the read stops, is filled in from the germline J gene. V and J are TRBV5-1 and TRBJ2-3; D is perhaps TRBD2 (6 bases). Germline V gives CDR1 SGHRS, CDR2 YFSETQ. The CDR3 is 14 residues long. Trimming took 4 bases from V and 3 from J, leaving 12 bases between them. The CDR3 DNA, read in part, is TGCGCCAGCAGCCGCGGGACTTTTACAGATACG. Residues: CASSRGTFTDT. The whole CDR3 region reads CASSRGTFTDTQYF. Drawing the rest from reference TRBV5-1 and TRBJ2-3, the complete variable domain is KAGVTQTPRYLIKTRGQQVTLSCSPISGHRSVSWYQQTPGQGLQFLFEYFSETQRNKGNFPGRFSGRQFSNSRSEMNVSTLELGDSALYLCASSRGTFTDTQYFGPGTRLTVL.

There are a few counts of this clone. The read finishes 3 residues shy of the CDR3 end, and the germline J gene is used to complete it. The rearrangement links TRBV2 to TRBJ1-2; 8 bases agree with TRBD1. CDR3 length equals 13 residues. Per germline, CDR1 SNHLY and CDR2 FYNNEI. V lost 8 bases and J lost 5; bases outside the gene matches: 7. The sequenced part of the CDR3 DNA is TGTGCCAGCCTGGACAGGGAGGGTTATGGC. Amino acid sequence: CASLDREGYG. The full-length CDR3 reads as CASLDREGYGYTF. The full variable domain, rest sourced from reference TRBV2 and TRBJ1-2, is EPEVTQTPSHQVTQMGQEVILRCVPISNHLYFYWYRQILGQKVEFLVSFYNNEISEKSEIFDDQFSVERPDGSNFTLKIRSTKLEDSAMYFCASLDREGYGYTFGSGTRLTVV.

This clone appeared a few times. The covered CDR3 bases are TGCAGTGCCTCGGGACACAGCTCCTACGAG. It codes for CSASGHSSYE. The complete CDR3 sequence is CSASGHSSYEQYF. V and J are TRBV20-1 and TRBJ2-7; TRBD1 might be the D (6 bases). Sequencing ends 3 residues short of the CDR3 end; the germline J gene provides the rest. Germline CDR1 reads DFQATT; CDR2 reads SNEGSKA (reference sequence). Trimming took 6 bases from V and 0 from J, leaving 12 bases between them. The CDR3 is 13 residues long.

This clone was seen repeatedly, ten times or more. The CDR3 is cut off 3 residues early in the read; its end comes from the germline J gene. The V gene is TRBV29-1, the J gene TRBJ2-7; 11 bases match TRBD2. V lost 4 bases to trimming and J lost 3 bases; unmatched junction nucleotides: 5. The germline V gene encodes CDR1 SQVTM and CDR2 ANQGSEA. This CDR3 spans 14 amino acids. The sequenced part of the CDR3 DNA is TGCAGCGTTGGGAAGGGACTAGCGGTCTACGAG. Translation: CSVGKGLAVYE. The entire CDR3 sequence reads CSVGKGLAVYEQYF.

This clone was picked up a small number of times. The read halts 3 residues ahead of the CDR3 end, with the missing end drawn from the germline J gene. This chain uses TRBV7-9 with TRBJ2-7; 9 positions match TRBD1. The V gene end was trimmed by 2 bases and the J gene end by 5 bases; junction bases not matched to a gene: 7. There are 15 residues in the CDR3. Germline assignment: CDR1 SEHNR and CDR2 FQNEAQ (reference sequence). The CDR3 is CASSLTGQGWNEQYF. The CDR3 DNA, read in part, is TGTGCCAGCAGCTTAACCGGACAGGGGTGGAACGAG.

This clone was seen only a few times. The CDR3 extends 3 residues past the end of the read, so its final part is completed from the germline J gene. The chain links TRBV10-3 to TRBJ2-1, with 7 bases fitting TRBD2. The CDR3 runs 16 residues. V dropped 0 bases and J dropped 8; count of bases not matched to a gene: 10. Germline V lookup: CDR1 ENHRY, CDR2 SYGVKD. CDR3 bases read: TGTGCCATCAGTGAGTCGCCCAGCGGGATAGGGGATGAG. Translated: CAISESPSGIGDE. The full-length CDR3 reads as CAISESPSGIGDEQFF.

Ten or more counts support this clone. Sequencing ends 3 residues short of the CDR3 end; the germline J gene provides the rest. The rearrangement uses TRBV5-1 and TRBJ2-1; 7 nucleotides match TRBD2. The CDR3 is made up of 16 amino acids. The germline V gene has CDR1 SGHRS and CDR2 YFSETQ. V lost 0 bases to trimming and J lost 4 bases; unmatched junction nucleotides: 7. CDR3 residues: CASSLVASGLYNEQFF. The covered CDR3 bases are TGCGCCAGCAGCTTGGTGGCTAGCGGACTTTACAATGAG.

On this clone itself: The read terminates 3 residues before the CDR3 end, so the remaining end is supplied by the germline J gene. This chain links TRBV18 with TRBJ2-7; 15 bases align to TRBD2. Germline CDR1 reads KGHSH; CDR2 reads LQKENI. The CDR3 is 17 residues long. With V trimmed by 3 bases and J by 6 bases, 9 bases remained unmatched. CDR3 sequence: CASSPLGLAGGQREQYF. The sequenced part of the CDR3 DNA is TGTGCCAGCTCACCTCTAGGACTAGCGGGGGGGCAGCGCGAG.

This clone was counted a few times. Sequencing ends 3 residues short of the CDR3 end; the germline J gene provides the rest. This sequence joins TRBV7-3 and TRBJ2-1, with 8 bases matching TRBD2. Trimming removed 6 bases from V and 4 bases from J; junction bases left unmatched: 14. Germline loops: CDR1 SGHTA, CDR2 FQGTGA. The CDR3 extends over 17 amino acids. Partial CDR3 DNA: TGTGCCAGCAGTCCCAGCTCCCGGGGGGGCCGATACAATGAG. It yields the protein CASSPSSRGGRYNE. The CDR3 reads in full as CASSPSSRGGRYNEQFF.